These 19 T cell receptor beta chains came from one sample sequenced in a study of blood T cell repertoires in COVID-19. The method was immunoSEQ multiplex PCR; TCRdb's version includes in-frame clones alone and lacks a portion of them. The sample lists a few hundred thousand clones; about 92% were seen once. The material sequenced was PBMCs or T cells enriched from blood (not recorded which). These receptors came from a man aged 18 to 29 who had recovered from COVID-19.

In this sample, this clone turned up a few times. The J gene is TRBJ1-1, the V gene TRBV19, with 9 bases aligning to TRBD1. With V trimmed by 7 bases and J by 3 bases, 9 bases remained unmatched. Looked up from germline, CDR1 is LNHDA and CDR2 is SQIVND (reference sequence). The CDR3 has 15 amino acids. This CDR3 reads CASMRARTGDTEAFF. Here the CDR3 DNA reads TGTGCCAGTATGCGCGCCCGGACAGGGGACACTGAAGCTTTCTTT.

The rearrangement links TRBV4-1 to TRBJ1-2; D unresolved. The CDR3 extends over 12 amino acids. CDR1 and CDR2 (germline): MGHRA, YSYEKL. V lost 2 bases and J lost 3, with 4 bases in between. The CDR3 DNA reads as TGCGCCAGCAGCCAACGGGACTATGGCTACACCTTC. This translates into CASSQRDYGYTF.

The V gene is TRBV5-1, the J gene TRBJ1-5, with 9 positions matching TRBD1. Germline V gives CDR1 SGHRS, CDR2 YFSETQ. The CDR3 length is 14 residues. The V segment lost 4 bases and the J segment 6 bases; nucleotides outside the gene matches: 5. DNA of the CDR3: TGCGCCAGCAGCCCCGGGACAGGGCGTCAGCCCCAGCATTTT. This gives the protein CASSPGTGRQPQHF. Looking up the rest from reference TRBV5-1 and TRBJ1-5 gives the full variable domain: KAGVTQTPRYLIKTRGQQVTLSCSPISGHRSVSWYQQTPGQGLQFLFEYFSETQRNKGNFPGRFSGRQFSNSRSEMNVSTLELGDSALYLCASSPGTGRQPQHFGDGTRLSIL.

The gene calls are TRBV2 and TRBJ2-2; a possible D gene is TRBD1 (6 bases). Trimming took off 6 bases at V and 5 bases at J, with 16 bases between the two ends. Germline V gene lookup returns CDR1 SNHLY and CDR2 FYNNEI. This CDR3 has 15 residues. The CDR3 bases are TGTGCCAGCAGGACAGGACGTCGGATTACCGGGGAGCTGTTTTTT. Its protein product is CASRTGRRITGELFF. Together with reference TRBV2 and TRBJ2-2, the CDR3 gives the full variable domain: EPEVTQTPSHQVTQMGQEVILRCVPISNHLYFYWYRQILGQKVEFLVSFYNNEISEKSEIFDDQFSVERPDGSNFTLKIRSTKLEDSAMYFCASRTGRRITGELFFGEGSRLTVL.

V is TRBV5-8 and J is TRBJ2-2; D is uncertain. The CDR3 spans 15 residues. CDR1 SGHTS and CDR2 YDEGEE come from the germline V gene. V shed 1 base and J shed 2 bases, with 9 bases lying between them. The CDR3 DNA follows: TGTGCCAGCAGCTTGTCCAGAATTAACACCGGGGAGCTGTTTTTT. This encodes CASSLSRINTGELFF.

The V and J genes are TRBV5-4 and TRBJ1-2; D may be TRBD1 (6 bases). The germline V and J ends were trimmed by 1 base and 8 bases, with 9 bases remaining between them. The CDR3 has 12 residues. Germline lookup yields CDR1 SGHNT and CDR2 YYREEE (reference sequence). This CDR3 is CASSLPGEGYTF. DNA of the CDR3: TGTGCCAGCAGCTTGCCAGGGGAAGGCTACACCTTC.

The sample holds one count of this clone. This rearrangement joins TRBV4-1 to TRBJ2-3; possible D gene TRBD2, 5 bases. The CDR3 has 16 residues. Trimming pared 2 bases from V and 2 bases from J, leaving 14 bases between. Germline lookup yields CDR1 MGHRA and CDR2 YSYEKL. The CDR3 DNA reads as TGCGCCAGCAGCCAAATATCGCGCGGGTCCACAGATACGCAGTATTTT. This codes for CASSQISRGSTDTQYF.

The table lists this clone with a count of one. The V call is TRBV6-6, the J call TRBJ2-5, with 7 bases aligning to TRBD1. The V and J ends lost 1 base and 4 bases, in that order; junction bases with no gene match: 6. The germline V gene has CDR1 MNHNY and CDR2 SVGAGI (reference sequence). This CDR3 has 15 residues. The DNA for the CDR3 is TGTGCCAGCAGTTACTTAGGGGACAGCCCAGAGACCCAGTACTTC. Encoded protein: CASSYLGDSPETQYF.

This clone occurred once. The rearrangement links TRBV19 to TRBJ1-1, with a weak D call TRBD1 (6 bases). Looked up from germline, CDR1 is LNHDA and CDR2 is SQIVND (reference sequence). Trimming stripped 4 bases from V and 4 bases from J, with 13 bases between. The CDR3 runs to 14 residues. Written as DNA, the CDR3 is TGTGCCAGTAGTACACAGGGTACGGCCACTGAAGCTTTCTTT. Its protein product is CASSTQGTATEAFF.

The rearrangement joins TRBV5-1 to TRBJ1-2, with TRBD1 matching over 7 bases. The germline V gene has CDR1 SGHRS and CDR2 YFSETQ. With 2 bases clipped from V and 3 bases from J, the junction kept 1 base outside the gene matches. There are 13 residues in the CDR3. The CDR3 loop reads CASSLDRDYGYTF. The CDR3 DNA reads TGCGCCAGCAGCTTAGACAGGGACTATGGCTACACCTTC.

The chain uses TRBV7-8 and TRBJ1-2; tentatively, D is TRBD1 (6 bases). The CDR3 consists of 14 residues. Germline V gene lookup returns CDR1 SGHVS and CDR2 FQNEAQ. Trimming took 3 bases from V and 4 from J, leaving 12 bases between them. The CDR3 DNA reads as TGTGCCAGCAGCTTCCAACCGGACAGCTATGGCTACACCTTC. Translation: CASSFQPDSYGYTF. Full variable domain (rest looked up from reference TRBV7-8 and TRBJ1-2): GAGVSQSPRYKVAKRGQDVALRCDPISGHVSLFWYQQALGQGPEFLTYFQNEAQLDKSGLPSDRFFAERPEGSVSTLKIQRTQQEDSAVYLCASSFQPDSYGYTFGSGTRLTVV.

The CDR3 is CAWRLEPGLDLYNEQFF. CDR3 bases: TGTGCCTGGAGACTAGAACCGGGACTAGACCTTTACAATGAGCAGTTCTTC. The gene calls are TRBV30 and TRBJ2-1; 8 positions match TRBD2. The CDR3 runs 17 residues. The trim removed 3 bases at V and 4 bases at J, leaving 14 bases unmatched. Germline V gene data show CDR1 as GTSNPN and CDR2 as SVGIG (reference sequence).

The gene calls are TRBV24-1 and TRBJ2-1; 8 bases are a match to TRBD2. The CDR3 runs to 17 residues. CDR1 is KGHDR and CDR2 is SFDVKD in the germline V gene. Trimming removed 3 bases from V and 9 bases from J; junction bases left unmatched: 15. The CDR3 spells CATSDRTGTRGWGEQFF. CDR3 DNA: TGTGCCACCAGTGATCGAACCGGGACTAGAGGTTGGGGTGAGCAGTTCTTC.

This clone has just one count. The chain recombines TRBV18 with TRBJ1-1, with unresolved D. This CDR3 comprises 15 residues. Trimming shortened V by 3 bases and J by 5 bases, and 16 bases separated the two germline ends. CDR1 is KGHSH, CDR2 LQKENI, per germline. The CDR3 region has the DNA TGTGCCAGCTCACCCCTGGAGGTCGCGGGAACTGAAGCTTTCTTT. Its protein is CASSPLEVAGTEAFF.

This rearrangement joins TRBV28 to TRBJ1-2; the D is unclear. Looked up from germline, CDR1 is MDHEN and CDR2 is SYDVKM. The CDR3 has 13 residues. Trimming took 7 bases from V and 4 from J, leaving 13 bases between them. CDR3 nucleotides: TGTGCCAGCACCGACCGAGGAGCCTATGGCTACACCTTC. Encoded protein: CASTDRGAYGYTF.

V gene TRBV7-9 combines with J gene TRBJ2-3; 13 bases agree with TRBD2. V lost 5 bases to trimming and J lost 4 bases; unmatched junction nucleotides: 9. This CDR3 is built from 17 residues. CDR1 and CDR2 from the germline V gene are SEHNR and FQNEAQ (reference sequence). The CDR3 DNA is TGTGCCAGCAGCCCCGAACTAGCGGGAGGGCCCGCAGATACGCAGTATTTT. This translates into CASSPELAGGPADTQYF.

V is TRBV19 and J is TRBJ1-2, with TRBD1 matching 9 bases. The V and J ends lost 9 bases and 1 base, in that order; junction bases with no gene match: 9. The CDR3 spans 15 residues. Germline lookup yields CDR1 LNHDA and CDR2 SQIVND (reference sequence). The CDR3 spells CASSVADRGNYGYTF. The CDR3 DNA sequence: TGTGCCAGCAGCGTAGCGGACAGGGGTAACTATGGCTACACCTTC.

V gene TRBV6-5 combines with J gene TRBJ2-1; 9 nucleotides line up with TRBD2. This CDR3 is built from 15 residues. The germline CDR1 and CDR2 sequences are MNHEY and SVGAGI. The junction had 5 bases not matched to a gene; V was cut back by 6 bases and J by 2 bases. CDR3 DNA sequence: TGTGCCAGCAGGTATAGCGGGGGCGCCTACAATGAGCAGTTCTTC. Its protein is CASRYSGGAYNEQFF.

This clone appeared once. The V call is TRBV3-1 (or the pseudogene TRBV3-2), the J call TRBJ2-7, with 11 bases lining up with TRBD1. From germline, CDR1 is LGHDT and CDR2 YNNKEL (reference sequence). The CDR3 has 16 amino acids. The ends lost 1 base at V and 3 bases at J; junction bases unmatched: 5. The CDR3 protein is CASSQGRDRGGYEQYF. Written as DNA, the CDR3 is TGTGCCAGCAGCCAAGGTAGGGACAGGGGGGGCTACGAGCAGTACTTC.